This T cell receptor (beta chain) was sequenced for a study of T cell responses to AZD1222 COVID-19 vaccine. For this clone: Its specificity is not known.

Study conclusions and caveats: Baseline antibody screening turned up just six or seven seropositive AZD1222 recipients. The repertoires were collected only after the peak T cell response. When two AZD1222 doses had been given, Spike-specific TCR breadth and depth rose.

Produced via immunoSEQ multiplex PCR; TCRdb's table is partial and in-frame only. The sample includes about 150,000 clones, about 92% seen only once; the top ten take 7.5% to 9.5%. Trimming removed 4 bases from V and 3 bases from J; junction bases left unmatched: 10. The CDR3 contains 17 residues. Looked up from germline, CDR1 is LNHDA and CDR2 is SQIVND (reference sequence). The sample in question was peripheral blood, obtained on day 0 of AZD1222 vaccination. The sequence was collected from an adult in good health. The J gene is TRBJ2-7, the V gene TRBV19; 12 bases are shared with TRBD2. The CDR3 region has the DNA TGTGCCAGTAGTACCCGACTAGCGGGGGCCACAAACTACGAGCAGTACTTC. The encoded protein is CASSTRLAGATNYEQYF.